Presented here are 31 T cell receptor beta chains from one specimen sequenced in a study of blood T cell repertoires in COVID-19. TCRdb's copy holds only in-frame clones and misses some; the assay was immunoSEQ multiplex PCR. Of 120,000 to 150,000 clones in the sample, around 83% were seen once. Sequences were obtained from peripheral blood. The receptors stem from a woman aged 80 or older with acute or convalescent COVID-19.

This clone showed up just once. The V gene is TRBV29-1, the J gene TRBJ1-1; D is unclear. Germline V CDR1 and CDR2: SQVTM, ANQGSEA. This CDR3 contains 13 residues. Between the trimmed V and J ends, which lost 4 bases and 4 bases, there was a span of 13 bases. CDR3 in DNA: TGCAGCGTTGTTACCCTTTTCGGCACTGAAGCTTTCTTT. It encodes CSVVTLFGTEAFF.

The rearrangement uses TRBV25-1 and TRBJ2-3; D gene ambiguous. V was clipped by 3 bases and J by 6 bases, with 7 bases between them. The CDR3 sequence is 12 residues long. The V gene's germline CDR1 is MGHDK and CDR2 SYGVNS. The chain's CDR3 is CASSERSDTQYF. Here the CDR3 DNA reads TGTGCCAGCAGTGAGAGGTCGGATACGCAGTATTTT.

V is TRBV1 and J is TRBJ2-3; the DNA was not used to check the table's D call, TRBD1. TRBV1 is a listed pseudogene. This CDR3 has 15 amino acids. The CDR3 DNA is TGCACCAGCAGCCAAAAACAGCGGACAGAGGGTACGCAGTATTTT. Amino acid sequence: CTSSQKQRTEGTQYF.

The chain combines TRBV5-4 with TRBJ1-2; perhaps TRBD1 as D (6 bases). The CDR3 length is 13 residues. Per germline, CDR1 SGHNT and CDR2 YYREEE (reference sequence). Trimming cost V 1 base and J 6 bases, with 10 bases left between them. This chain's CDR3 is CASSLPGGDGYTF. CDR3 DNA sequence: TGTGCCAGCAGCTTGCCGGGGGGCGATGGCTACACCTTC.

J is TRBJ2-7 and V is TRBV5-1; 14 bases align to TRBD2. The germline CDR1 and CDR2 sequences are SGHRS and YFSETQ. The V gene end was trimmed by 0 bases and the J gene end by 0 bases; junction bases not matched to a gene: 14. The CDR3 spans 21 residues. CDR3 sequence (DNA): TGCGCCAGCAGCTTGGCCCCGCCGGGACTAGCGGGAGACCCGAGCTCCTACGAGCAGTACTTC. The encoded protein is CASSLAPPGLAGDPSSYEQYF.

This chain links TRBV27 with TRBJ1-5; TRBD1 matches at 10 bases. Losses at the gene ends were 8 bases for V and 2 bases for J; bases not matched to a gene: 6. Germline CDR1 reads MNHEY; CDR2 reads SMNVEV (reference sequence). The CDR3 runs 15 residues. This CDR3 reads CASRGGTGGNQPQHF. CDR3 in DNA: TGTGCCAGCCGGGGGGGGACAGGGGGCAATCAGCCCCAGCATTTT.

The chain uses TRBV28 and TRBJ1-4, with D uncertain. From germline, CDR1 is MDHEN and CDR2 SYDVKM. CDR3 length: 17 amino acids. V lost 4 bases, J lost 0 bases, and 15 bases lay in between. In DNA form, the CDR3 reads TGTGCCAGCAGTTACCACCCGTTGGGAGCAACTAATGAAAAACTGTTTTTT. This translates into CASSYHPLGATNEKLFF.

This clone was found a few times. The chain employs TRBV4-1 and TRBJ1-6, with 7 bases lining up with TRBD1. The germline gives CDR1 MGHRA, CDR2 YSYEKL. This CDR3 has 14 amino acids. J was trimmed by 6 bases and V by 7 bases; bases with no gene match: 6. For the CDR3, the DNA is TGCGCCAGCAACAGACAGGGACTTAATTCACCCCTCCACTTT. Encoded protein: CASNRQGLNSPLHF.

This rearrangement joins TRBV10-1 to TRBJ1-1; D possibly corresponds to TRBD1 (5 bases). CDR3 size: 15 residues. The V gene's germline CDR1 is WNHNN and CDR2 SYGVQD (reference sequence). Trimming stripped 1 base from V and 1 base from J, with 10 bases between. This chain's CDR3 is CASSEFAGGNTEAFF. For the CDR3, the DNA is TGCGCCAGCAGTGAGTTCGCGGGGGGGAACACTGAAGCTTTCTTT.

J is TRBJ2-1 and V is TRBV5-4, with D possibly matching TRBD2 (5 bases). Per germline, CDR1 SGHNT and CDR2 YYREEE (reference sequence). V lost 2 bases and J 8 bases, leaving 8 bases between the germline ends. This CDR3 is built from 12 residues. CDR3 loop: CASSLGRDEQFF. CDR3 bases: TGTGCCAGCAGCTTAGGGCGGGATGAGCAGTTCTTC.

This chain joins TRBV7-8 and TRBJ1-3; D gene ambiguous. CDR3 size: 15 residues. Germline CDR1 reads SGHVS; CDR2 reads FQNEAQ. V lost 4 bases, J lost 0 bases, and 10 bases lay in between. CDR3 region: CASSSGSLSGNTIYF. CDR3 bases: TGTGCCAGCAGCTCGGGAAGCCTCTCTGGAAACACCATATATTTT.

The CDR3 DNA is TGTGCCAGCAGCTCTTATAGGACAGTCTATAATTCACCCCTCCACTTT. It yields the protein CASSSYRTVYNSPLHF. The rearrangement joins TRBV7-2 to TRBJ1-6; D possibly corresponds to TRBD1 (6 bases). This CDR3 spans 16 amino acids. Trimming stripped 4 bases from V and 3 bases from J, with 13 bases between. Germline V gives CDR1 SGHTA, CDR2 FQGNSA.

V usage is TRBV6-5 and J usage is TRBJ2-1, with D possibly being TRBD1 (5 bases). V lost 6 bases and J lost 4, with 13 bases in between. The length of the CDR3 is 14 residues. CDR1 and CDR2 from the germline V gene are MNHEY and SVGAGI. The CDR3 here is CASRRGARYNEQFF. The CDR3 nucleotides read TGTGCCAGCAGGCGTGGGGCCCGTTACAATGAGCAGTTCTTC.

CDR3 in DNA: TGTGCCAGTAGTATAGGAGGAGGGGGCAGTACTGAAGCTTTCTTT. Protein sequence: CASSIGGGGSTEAFF. V and J are TRBV19 and TRBJ1-1, with 7 bases identical to TRBD1. The germline gives CDR1 LNHDA, CDR2 SQIVND (reference sequence). V dropped 1 base and J dropped 5; count of bases not matched to a gene: 7. The CDR3 sequence is 15 residues long. Supplemented by reference TRBV19 and TRBJ1-1, the full variable domain reads DGGITQSPKYLFRKEGQNVTLSCEQNLNHDAMYWYRQDPGQGLRLIYYSQIVNDFQKGDIAEGYSVSREKKESFPLTVTSAQKNPTAFYLCASSIGGGGSTEAFFGQGTRLTVV.

The chain is built from TRBV12-3 or TRBV12-4 and TRBJ1-2; D uncertain. Deletions cut 6 bases from V and 4 bases from J, with 6 bases between. CDR3 size: 11 residues. The CDR3 region is CASSLSYGYTF. DNA of the CDR3: TGTGCCAGCAGCTTGAGCTATGGCTACACCTTC.

This chain's CDR3 is CASSKVVEGDSIYSPLHF. CDR3 nucleotides: TGTGCCAGCAGCAAAGTTGTGGAGGGTGATTCAATTTATTCACCCCTCCACTTT. The rearrangement links TRBV21-1 to TRBJ1-6. TRBV21-1 is noted as a pseudogene. This CDR3 spans 18 amino acids.

This rearrangement joins TRBV20-1 to TRBJ2-3; D perhaps matches TRBD2 (6 bases). Germline loops: CDR1 DFQATT, CDR2 SNEGSKA (reference sequence). The V end was cut by 3 bases, the J end by 4 bases, with 14 bases between. The CDR3 runs 14 residues. The CDR3 region is CSASGTHGADTQYF. The CDR3 DNA is TGCAGTGCTAGTGGGACTCATGGCGCAGATACGCAGTATTTT.

This clone was recorded once. This chain joins TRBV10-3 and TRBJ2-1; 11 positions match TRBD2. The V segment lost 7 bases and the J segment 5 bases; nucleotides outside the gene matches: 7. CDR1 ENHRY and CDR2 SYGVKD come from the germline V gene. The length of the CDR3 is 15 residues. DNA of the CDR3: TGTGCCATCAAAAAGATAGCGGGAGGGAACAATGAGCAGTTCTTC. Its protein product is CAIKKIAGGNNEQFF.

The CDR3 bases are TGTGCCAGCATGGAACGGTCAGGTGAAAAACTGTTTTTT. Residues: CASMERSGEKLFF. The rearrangement uses TRBV28 and TRBJ1-4; D call uncertain. Germline loops: CDR1 MDHEN, CDR2 SYDVKM. The ends were cut back, 7 bases at V and 7 bases at J, with 13 bases in the middle. This CDR3 contains 13 residues. Full variable domain (outside the CDR3, taken from reference TRBV28 and TRBJ1-4): DVKVTQSSRYLVKRTGEKVFLECVQDMDHENMFWYRQDPGLGLRLIYFSYDVKMKEKGDIPEGYSVSREKKERFSLILESASTNQTSMYLCASMERSGEKLFFGSGTQLSVL.

This rearrangement joins TRBV11-2 to TRBJ1-3; TRBD1 aligns across 10 bases. The junction had 8 bases not matched to a gene; V was cut back by 5 bases and J by 4 bases. Germline-derived CDR1 and CDR2 are SGHAT and FQNNGV. The CDR3 spans 16 residues. The CDR3 nucleotides read TGTGCCAGCAGCGGCGGGGGACAGGGGTGGGGAAACACCATATATTTT. Its translation: CASSGGGQGWGNTIYF. The entire variable domain, with the rest obtained from reference TRBV11-2 and TRBJ1-3, is as follows: EAGVAQSPRYKIIEKRQSVAFWCNPISGHATLYWYQQILGQGPKLLIQFQNNGVVDDSQLPKDRFSAERLKGVDSTLKIQPAKLEDSAVYLCASSGGGQGWGNTIYFGEGSWLTVV.

The genes are TRBV5-6 and TRBJ1-5, with 7 nucleotides matching TRBD1. V shed 3 bases and J 5 bases; nucleotides not matched to a gene: 5. The germline gives CDR1 SGHDT, CDR2 YYEEEE. The CDR3 is 14 residues long. The CDR3 DNA reads TGTGCCAGCAGCTCAGGGGGAGGTTATCAGCCCCAGCATTTT. Encoded protein: CASSSGGGYQPQHF.

V and J are TRBV11-2 and TRBJ2-2; D remains unclear. Between the trimmed V and J ends, which lost 5 bases and 3 bases, there was a span of 10 bases. The CDR3 has 14 residues. Germline V gene lookup returns CDR1 SGHAT and CDR2 FQNNGV. The CDR3 protein is CASSTSSDTGELFF. The CDR3 DNA reads TGTGCCAGCAGCACCAGCAGCGACACCGGGGAGCTGTTTTTT. Full variable domain (remainder filled in from reference TRBV11-2 and TRBJ2-2): EAGVAQSPRYKIIEKRQSVAFWCNPISGHATLYWYQQILGQGPKLLIQFQNNGVVDDSQLPKDRFSAERLKGVDSTLKIQPAKLEDSAVYLCASSTSSDTGELFFGEGSRLTVL.

The rearrangement links TRBV7-8 to TRBJ2-5, with TRBD2 as a possible D gene (5 bases). V lost 1 base to trimming and J lost 5 bases, with 14 bases between them. Per germline, CDR1 SGHVS and CDR2 FQNEAQ. CDR3 size: 15 residues. The CDR3 coding sequence is TGTGCCAGCAGCTTAGGCACTAGTCCCGGGGAGACCCAGTACTTC. It is translated as CASSLGTSPGETQYF. Combining the CDR3 with reference TRBV7-8 and TRBJ2-5 gives the whole variable domain GAGVSQSPRYKVAKRGQDVALRCDPISGHVSLFWYQQALGQGPEFLTYFQNEAQLDKSGLPSDRFFAERPEGSVSTLKIQRTQQEDSAVYLCASSLGTSPGETQYFGPGTRLLVL.

The J gene is TRBJ2-7, the V gene TRBV27, with 7 bases identical to TRBD1. This CDR3 has 14 amino acids. Germline V lookup: CDR1 MNHEY, CDR2 SMNVEV (reference sequence). Germline trimming cut 5 bases from V and 4 bases from J; bases unmatched to any gene: 8. CDR3 loop: CASSVWTGAYEQYF. CDR3 DNA sequence: TGTGCCAGCAGTGTTTGGACAGGCGCGTACGAGCAGTACTTC.

This clone was picked up a small number of times. The gene calls are TRBV4-1 and TRBJ2-6, with 9 positions matching TRBD1. Trimming cost V 2 bases and J 0 bases; bases outside gene matches: 5. The CDR3 is 18 amino acids. The germline CDR1 and CDR2 sequences are MGHRA and YSYEKL. This chain's CDR3 is CASSQTGTGYSGANVLTF. The CDR3, as DNA: TGCGCCAGCAGCCAAACCGGGACAGGGTACTCTGGGGCCAACGTCCTGACTTTC.

Comments on this clone: This same CDR3 is encoded by further DNA sequences in the sample. The chain couples TRBV5-1 to TRBJ1-6; 9 bases align to TRBD1. CDR3 length: 15 residues. J was trimmed by 7 bases and V by 3 bases; bases with no gene match: 5. CDR1 is SGHRS, CDR2 YFSETQ, per germline. CDR3 amino acids: CASSWGQGINSPLHF. Here the CDR3 DNA reads TGCGCCAGCAGCTGGGGACAGGGTATCAATTCACCCCTCCACTTT.

For the CDR3, the DNA is TGTGCCAGCAGCGTAGATCCCGGGACAGGGGGCGAAAAACTGTTTTTT. This codes for CASSVDPGTGGEKLFF. The chain has TRBV9 and TRBJ1-4; 12 bases fit TRBD1. The CDR3 totals 16 residues. The V segment lost 0 bases and the J segment 8 bases; nucleotides outside the gene matches: 5. CDR1 SGDLS and CDR2 YYNGEE come from the germline V gene.

This clone occurred once. The J gene is TRBJ2-7, the V gene TRBV5-4, with 7 bases that match TRBD2. This CDR3 spans 15 amino acids. The J segment lost 2 bases and the V segment lost 2 bases, leaving 7 bases of the junction unmatched. The germline V gene encodes CDR1 SGHNT and CDR2 YYREEE (reference sequence). The CDR3, as DNA: TGTGCCAGCAGCTTCGGTCTAGCGGTTACCTACGAGCAGTACTTC. This codes for CASSFGLAVTYEQYF.

This sequence joins TRBV5-5 and TRBJ2-1; 7 positions agree with TRBD1. Germline CDR1 SGHKS, CDR2 YYEKEE (reference sequence). V was pared by 3 bases and J by 1 base, with 4 bases of the junction left unmatched. The CDR3 runs 15 residues. DNA of the CDR3: TGTGCCAGCAGCTCACAGGGGATGTCCTACAATGAGCAGTTCTTC. Amino acids: CASSSQGMSYNEQFF.

The rearrangement joins TRBV27 to TRBJ2-1, with 13 bases matching TRBD2. The CDR3 spans 16 residues. Per germline, CDR1 MNHEY and CDR2 SMNVEV (reference sequence). V was pared by 3 bases and J by 9 bases, with 8 bases of the junction left unmatched. The CDR3 DNA follows: TGTGCCAGCAGTTTGATACTAGCGGGAGGGCCGGGTGAGCAGTTCTTC. Amino acid sequence: CASSLILAGGPGEQFF.

The rearrangement joins TRBV5-1 to TRBJ2-5, with D maybe TRBD2 (5 bases). This CDR3 has 15 amino acids. The ends were cut back, 3 bases at V and 0 bases at J, with 12 bases in the middle. Per the germline V gene, CDR1 is SGHRS and CDR2 is YFSETQ. Here the CDR3 reads CASSSDWGNQETQYF. In DNA form, the CDR3 reads TGCGCCAGCAGCTCGGACTGGGGAAACCAAGAGACCCAGTACTTC.